The 17 T cell receptor beta chains below come from one sample, sequenced in a study of T-cell memory formation after mild COVID-19. One entry per CDR3 protein results from TCRdb running MiXCR on the 5' RACE reads. Of about 400,000 distinct CDR3 sequences listed, roughly 15% are singletons. Source material: PBMCs or a T cell subset sorted from them (not recorded which). All receptors come from a man aged 18 to 29 who had mild COVID-19 (a few samples of this study predate the infection). Cell type and time point are not known.

The chain combines TRBV6-5 with TRBJ2-3; 7 bases are shared with TRBD1. In germline, CDR1 is MNHEY, CDR2 SVGAGI. After removal of 8 bases from V and 3 bases from J, the junction contained 11 bases not matched to a gene. This CDR3 has 15 amino acids. The CDR3 region has the DNA TGTGCCAGCCAGAGACGAGGGGGCGTTACAGATACGCAGTATTTT. Amino acid sequence: CASQRRGGVTDTQYF.

The table lists this clonotype with a few counts. The rearrangement uses TRBV12-3 or TRBV12-4 and TRBJ1-4; 7 bases are a match to TRBD1. The CDR3 loop spans 16 amino acids. The ends lost 5 bases at V and 8 bases at J; junction bases unmatched: 14. The CDR3 region is CASSDQRTGPMEKLFF. The CDR3 DNA sequence: TGTGCCAGCAGTGACCAAAGGACAGGCCCGATGGAAAAACTGTTTTTT.

This clonotype was seen repeatedly, ten times or more. The chain couples TRBV5-4 to TRBJ2-1, with D possibly being TRBD1 or TRBD2 (6 bases each). The CDR3 covers 16 residues. CDR1 is SGHNT and CDR2 is YYREEE in the germline V gene (reference sequence). Between the trimmed V and J ends, which lost 9 bases and 4 bases, there was a span of 23 bases. The CDR3 nucleotides read TGTGCCACTAGAGCGTTGGGGGGCCTGGGGTACAATGAGCAGTTCTTC. It codes for CATRALGGLGYNEQFF.

The chain links TRBV28 to TRBJ2-2; maybe TRBD1 (6 bases). This CDR3 has 13 amino acids. V was trimmed by 5 bases and J by 5 bases, leaving 9 bases between them. The germline gives CDR1 MDHEN, CDR2 SYDVKM. The CDR3 region has the DNA TGTGCCAGCAGTAAAAGGGGGACCGGGGAGCTGTTTTTT. This translates into CASSKRGTGELFF.

This clonotype was detected only a few times. This chain uses TRBV20-1 with TRBJ2-7, with 10 bases matching TRBD2. Germline CDR1 is DFQATT and CDR2 is SNEGSKA (reference sequence). Unmatched junction bases numbered 5, after V lost 5 bases and J lost 1 base. The length of the CDR3 is 14 residues. CDR3 DNA sequence: TGCAGTGCTGGGTCTAGCGGGAGTTCCTACGAGCAGTACTTC. Translation gives CSAGSSGSSYEQYF.

The J gene is TRBJ2-1, the V gene TRBV7-9, with D unclear. The germline CDR1 and CDR2 sequences are SEHNR and FQNEAQ (reference sequence). The V and J ends lost 1 base and 7 bases respectively, with 5 bases between them. The CDR3 is 12 amino acids. The CDR3 spells CASSLGKNEQFF. CDR3 nucleotide sequence: TGTGCCAGCAGCTTAGGGAAGAATGAGCAGTTCTTC.

The CDR3 is CASSLWGRLGEQYV. As DNA, the CDR3 is TGCGCCAGCAGTTTGTGGGGGAGACTTGGGGAGCAGTACGTC. V gene TRBV4-3 combines with J gene TRBJ2-7; D may be TRBD1 or TRBD2 (5 bases each). Germline-derived CDR1 and CDR2 are LGHNA and YSLEER. V shed 6 bases and J shed 7 bases, with 19 bases lying between them. This CDR3 is 14 amino acids long.

This clonotype was recorded a few times. This chain connects TRBV5-1 to TRBJ2-7, with 8 positions matching TRBD1. The CDR3 sequence is 14 residues long. Losses at the gene ends were 4 bases for V and 5 bases for J; bases not matched to a gene: 8. Per the germline V gene, CDR1 is SGHRS and CDR2 is YFSETQ. CDR3: CASSPGTGEDEQYV. CDR3 DNA sequence: TGCGCCAGCAGCCCCGGGACAGGAGAAGACGAGCAGTACGTC.

The V gene is TRBV5-1, the J gene TRBJ2-3; no definite D call. The V and J ends lost 0 bases and 1 base respectively, with 9 bases between them. Germline CDR1 reads SGHRS; CDR2 reads YFSETQ. This CDR3 is 15 amino acids long. CDR3 sequence: CASSLDGVGTDTQYF. CDR3 nucleotides: TGCGCCAGCAGCTTGGATGGGGTAGGCACAGATACGCAGTATTTT. The variable domain in full, with the rest retrieved from reference TRBV5-1 and TRBJ2-3, is KAGVTQTPRYLIKTRGQQVTLSCSPISGHRSVSWYQQTPGQGLQFLFEYFSETQRNKGNFPGRFSGRQFSNSRSEMNVSTLELGDSALYLCASSLDGVGTDTQYFGPGTRLTVL.

This clonotype was observed a few times. V is TRBV7-2 and J is TRBJ2-3; TRBD2 matches at 8 bases. Unmatched junction bases numbered 6, after V lost 2 bases and J lost 2 bases. The CDR3 totals 16 residues. CDR1 SGHTA and CDR2 FQGNSA come from the germline V gene. CDR3 sequence: CASSLQSGGVTDTQYF. CDR3 nucleotide sequence: TGTGCCAGCAGCTTACAGAGCGGGGGAGTCACAGATACGCAGTATTTT.

In its sample, this clonotype was seen a few times. CDR3 residues: CASSPAGGRGGVDTQYF. CDR3 bases: TGCGCCAGCAGCCCCGCCGGGGGGCGGGGGGGCGTAGATACGCAGTATTTT. The V gene is TRBV4-3, the J gene TRBJ2-3; 9 bases are shared with TRBD2. Germline V gene lookup returns CDR1 LGHNA and CDR2 YSLEER. After removal of 4 bases from V and 5 bases from J, the junction contained 13 bases not matched to a gene. The CDR3 sequence is 17 residues long.

V gene TRBV15 combines with J gene TRBJ2-1, with D perhaps TRBD1 (6 bases). The CDR3 is 15 residues long. In germline, CDR1 is LNHNV, CDR2 YYDKDF (reference sequence). Between the trimmed V and J ends, which lost 3 bases and 6 bases, there was a span of 15 bases. The CDR3 spells CATSSPYRVGNEQFF. The CDR3 DNA follows: TGTGCCACCAGCAGTCCCTACAGGGTTGGCAATGAGCAGTTCTTC.

The CDR3 bases are TGCAGTGGAAGAAGCGGGGGGGCCTCAGATACGCAGTATTTT. This codes for CSGRSGGASDTQYF. The chain has TRBV20-1 and TRBJ2-3, with 10 bases aligning to TRBD2. Germline V CDR1 and CDR2: DFQATT, SNEGSKA (reference sequence). The CDR3 covers 14 residues. V was clipped by 7 bases and J by 4 bases; unmatched bases: 8.

The chain recombines TRBV5-1 with TRBJ2-7; TRBD2 agrees at 7 bases. Germline V gene lookup returns CDR1 SGHRS and CDR2 YFSETQ. The CDR3 is 14 amino acids. The V segment lost 1 base and the J segment 6 bases; nucleotides outside the gene matches: 7. The CDR3 is CASSLLGPSGEQYF. The CDR3 DNA sequence: TGCGCCAGCAGCTTGTTGGGCCCTAGCGGCGAGCAGTACTTC.

This clonotype turned up a few times. V usage is TRBV5-1 and J usage is TRBJ2-3; 7 positions match TRBD1. V was pared by 6 bases and J by 0 bases, with 16 bases of the junction left unmatched. The germline CDR1 and CDR2 sequences are SGHRS and YFSETQ. The CDR3 totals 18 residues. CDR3 amino acids: CASTPYTPGTASTDTQYF. As DNA, the CDR3 is TGCGCCAGCACCCCATATACTCCCGGGACAGCTAGCACAGATACGCAGTATTTT.

This clonotype was counted at least ten times. This chain connects TRBV7-3 to TRBJ2-3; TRBD1 might be the D (6 bases). Germline CDR1 and CDR2: SGHTA and FQGTGA. The length of the CDR3 is 14 residues. V shed 3 bases and J shed 2 bases, with 9 bases lying between them. CDR3 DNA: TGTGCCAGCAGCTTCCAGGGACACACAGATACGCAGTATTTT. It encodes CASSFQGHTDTQYF.

This clonotype was seen only a few times. The chain links TRBV11-2 to TRBJ2-2, with D maybe TRBD2 (5 bases). Germline assignment: CDR1 SGHAT and CDR2 FQNNGV. This CDR3 is 17 amino acids long. Trimming left V 0 bases short and J 1 base short, with 12 bases between. CDR3 sequence: CASSLEAGSENTGELFF. CDR3 bases: TGTGCCAGCAGCTTAGAAGCAGGTAGCGAGAACACCGGGGAGCTGTTTTTT.